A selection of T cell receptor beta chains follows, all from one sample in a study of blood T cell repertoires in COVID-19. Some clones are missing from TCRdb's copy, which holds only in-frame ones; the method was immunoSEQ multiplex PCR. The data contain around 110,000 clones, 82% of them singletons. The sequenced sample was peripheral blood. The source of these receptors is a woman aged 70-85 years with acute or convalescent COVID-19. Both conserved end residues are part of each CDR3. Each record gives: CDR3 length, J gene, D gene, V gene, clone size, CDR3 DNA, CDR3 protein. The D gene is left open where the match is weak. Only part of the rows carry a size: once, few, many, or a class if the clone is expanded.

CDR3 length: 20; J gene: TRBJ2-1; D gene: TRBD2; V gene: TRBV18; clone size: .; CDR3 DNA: TGTGCCAGCTCACCACCGGTGGGTAGCGGGGGGGCACGGTCCTACAATGAGCAGTTCTTC; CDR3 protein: CASSPPVGSGGARSYNEQFF
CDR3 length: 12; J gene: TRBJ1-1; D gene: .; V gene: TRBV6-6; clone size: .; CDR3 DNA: TGTGCCACAGTAAAGGGGGGGACTGAAGCTTTCTTT; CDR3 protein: CATVKGGTEAFF
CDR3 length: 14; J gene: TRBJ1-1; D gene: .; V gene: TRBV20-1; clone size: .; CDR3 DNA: TGCAGTGCTAGTGGACAGAATTGGGGCACTGAAGCTTTCTTT; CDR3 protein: CSASGQNWGTEAFF
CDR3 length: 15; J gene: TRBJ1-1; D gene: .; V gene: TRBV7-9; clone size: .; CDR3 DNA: TGTGCCAGCAGCGTAGAAACAGGTGATTACGCTGAAGCTTTCTTT; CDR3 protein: CASSVETGDYAEAFF
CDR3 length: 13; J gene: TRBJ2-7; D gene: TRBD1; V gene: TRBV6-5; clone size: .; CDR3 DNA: TGTGCCAGCAGGTCCGGGACAGCCTACGAGCAGTACTTC; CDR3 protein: CASRSGTAYEQYF
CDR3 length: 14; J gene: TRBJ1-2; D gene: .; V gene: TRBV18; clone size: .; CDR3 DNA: TGTGCCAGCTCACCAACAGGCCCGAATTCTGGCTACACCTTC; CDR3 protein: CASSPTGPNSGYTF
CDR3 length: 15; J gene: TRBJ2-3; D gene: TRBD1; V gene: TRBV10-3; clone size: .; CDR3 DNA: TGTGCCATCAGTACGAGGACAGGGAGTCAGGATACGCAGTATTTT; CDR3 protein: CAISTRTGSQDTQYF
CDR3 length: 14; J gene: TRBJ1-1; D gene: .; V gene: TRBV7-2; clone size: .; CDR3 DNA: TGTGCCAGCAGCTTAGGACACTTGAACACTGAAGCTTTCTTT; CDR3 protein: CASSLGHLNTEAFF
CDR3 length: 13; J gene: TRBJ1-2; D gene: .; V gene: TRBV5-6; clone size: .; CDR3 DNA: TGTGCCAGCAGCCCCAAGTCGGGGTTTGGCTACACCTTC; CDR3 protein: CASSPKSGFGYTF
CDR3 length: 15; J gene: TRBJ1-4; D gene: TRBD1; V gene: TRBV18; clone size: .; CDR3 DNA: TGTGCCAGCTCACCAATCAAAGGGGGCGGTGAAAAACTGTTTTTT; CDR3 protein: CASSPIKGGGEKLFF
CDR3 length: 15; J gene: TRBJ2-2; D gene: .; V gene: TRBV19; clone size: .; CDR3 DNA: TGTGCCAGCATTTTACAGGAGGGTTCGAGCGGGGAGCTGTTTTTT; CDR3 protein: CASILQEGSSGELFF
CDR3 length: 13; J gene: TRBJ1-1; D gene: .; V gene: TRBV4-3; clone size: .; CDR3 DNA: TGCGCCAGCAGCCAAGGAGGGAACACTGAAGCTTTCTTT; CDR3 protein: CASSQGGNTEAFF
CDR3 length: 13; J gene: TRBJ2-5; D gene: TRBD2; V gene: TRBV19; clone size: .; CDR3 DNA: TGTGCCAGTAGTATGACTAGCGGGGGCGTCCAGTACTTC; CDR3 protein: CASSMTSGGVQYF
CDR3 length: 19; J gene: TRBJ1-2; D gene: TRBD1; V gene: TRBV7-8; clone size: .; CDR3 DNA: TGTGCCAGCACCAGTCTAATCCGGGACAGGGATCTCCGAGGTGGGGGCTACACCTTC; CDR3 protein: CASTSLIRDRDLRGGGYTF
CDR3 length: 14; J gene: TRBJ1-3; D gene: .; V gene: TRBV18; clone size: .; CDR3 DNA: TGTGCCAGCTCACCGGAGGGTGGTGGAAACACCATATATTTT; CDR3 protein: CASSPEGGGNTIYF
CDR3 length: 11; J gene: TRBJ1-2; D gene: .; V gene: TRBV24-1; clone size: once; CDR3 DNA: TGTGCCACCAGTGACCGCTATGGCTACACCTTC; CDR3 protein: CATSDRYGYTF
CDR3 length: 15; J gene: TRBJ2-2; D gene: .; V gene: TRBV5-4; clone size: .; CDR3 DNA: TGTGCCAGCAGCTTGAACGGCAGGGACACCGGGGAGCTGTTTTTT; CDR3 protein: CASSLNGRDTGELFF
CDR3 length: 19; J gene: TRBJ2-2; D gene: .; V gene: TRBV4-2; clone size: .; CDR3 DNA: TGTGCCAGCAGCCAAGAAACCCGGACTGTTCTCGCGAACACCGGGGAGCTGTTTTTT; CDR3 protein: CASSQETRTVLANTGELFF
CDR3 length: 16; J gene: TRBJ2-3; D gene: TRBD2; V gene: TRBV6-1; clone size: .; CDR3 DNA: TGTGCCAGCAGTGAAGGAGGACTAGCGGGGGGAGATACGCAGTATTTT; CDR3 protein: CASSEGGLAGGDTQYF
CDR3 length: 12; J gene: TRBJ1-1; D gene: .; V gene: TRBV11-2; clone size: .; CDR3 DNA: TGTGCCAGCAGCTTAAGGGCAGGGGAAGCTTTCTTT; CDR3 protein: CASSLRAGEAFF
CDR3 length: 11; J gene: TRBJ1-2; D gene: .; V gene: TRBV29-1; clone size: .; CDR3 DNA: TGCAGCGTTGCGGGTAACTATGGCTACACCTTC; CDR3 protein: CSVAGNYGYTF
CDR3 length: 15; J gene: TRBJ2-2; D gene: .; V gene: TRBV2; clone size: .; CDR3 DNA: TGTGCCAGCAGTGATGGGGCAGGGCGAGCCGGGGAGCTGTTTTTT; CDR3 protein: CASSDGAGRAGELFF
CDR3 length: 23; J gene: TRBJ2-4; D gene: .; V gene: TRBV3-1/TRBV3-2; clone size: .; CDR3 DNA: TGTGCCAGCAGCCAAGATTTCCGGGTTGCAGGGGCAGGATTGTATCTAGCCAAAAACATTCAGTACTTC; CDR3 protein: CASSQDFRVAGAGLYLAKNIQYF
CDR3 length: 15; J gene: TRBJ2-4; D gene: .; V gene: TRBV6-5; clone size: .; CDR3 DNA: TGTGCCAGCCGCGACGATGGAGGGGGCTCGAACATTCAGTACTTC; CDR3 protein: CASRDDGGGSNIQYF
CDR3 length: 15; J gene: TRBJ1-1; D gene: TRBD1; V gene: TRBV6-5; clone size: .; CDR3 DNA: TGTGCCAGCAGCCGTCCGGGACAGGGGAGGTCTGAAGCTTTCTTT; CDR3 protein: CASSRPGQGRSEAFF
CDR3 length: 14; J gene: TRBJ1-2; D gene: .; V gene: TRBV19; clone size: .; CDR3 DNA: TGTGCCAGTAGTATAGGGAACCACAGGGCCGGCTACACCTTC; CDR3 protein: CASSIGNHRAGYTF
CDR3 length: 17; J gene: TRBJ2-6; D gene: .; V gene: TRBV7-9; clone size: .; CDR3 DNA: TGTGCCAGCAGCTTAGATCCGGGTATATCTGGGGCCAACGTCCTGACTTTC; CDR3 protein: CASSLDPGISGANVLTF
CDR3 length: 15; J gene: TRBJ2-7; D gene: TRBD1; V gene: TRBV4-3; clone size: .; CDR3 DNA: TGCGCCAGCAGCCAAGAATACAGGGGCTCCTACGAGCAGTACTTC; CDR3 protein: CASSQEYRGSYEQYF
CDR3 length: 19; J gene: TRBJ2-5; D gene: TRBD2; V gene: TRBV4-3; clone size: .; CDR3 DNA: TGCGCCAGCAGCCACGAAGCAAGATTTCGCGGGGGGGCCCAAGAGACCCAGTACTTC; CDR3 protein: CASSHEARFRGGAQETQYF
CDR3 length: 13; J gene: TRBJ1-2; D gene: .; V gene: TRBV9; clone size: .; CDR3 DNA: TGTGCCAGCAGCGGCGTAGGGGGATATGGCTACACCTTC; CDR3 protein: CASSGVGGYGYTF
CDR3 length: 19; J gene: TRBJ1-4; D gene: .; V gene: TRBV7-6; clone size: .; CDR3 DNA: TGTGCCAGCAGCTTAGTTCTGAGTCAAGGCCGGAGAGTTAATGAAAAACTGTTTTTT; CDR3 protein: CASSLVLSQGRRVNEKLFF
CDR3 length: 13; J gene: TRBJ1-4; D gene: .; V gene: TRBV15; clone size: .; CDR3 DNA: TGTGCCACCAGCAGAGGGGCAGGGGAAAAACTGTTTTTT; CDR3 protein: CATSRGAGEKLFF
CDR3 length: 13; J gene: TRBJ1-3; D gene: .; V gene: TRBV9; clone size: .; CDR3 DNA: TGTGCCAGCAGCGACAGGGCTGGAAACACCATATATTTT; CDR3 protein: CASSDRAGNTIYF
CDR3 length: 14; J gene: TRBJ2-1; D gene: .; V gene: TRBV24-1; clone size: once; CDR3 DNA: TGTGCCACCAGTGATTTGAGGGGTAGCAATGAGCAGTTCTTC; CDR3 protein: CATSDLRGSNEQFF
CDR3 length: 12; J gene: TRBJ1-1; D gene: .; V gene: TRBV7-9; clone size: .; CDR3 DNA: TGTGCCAGCAGCTTAGTCGACAGGGAAGCTTTCTTT; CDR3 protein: CASSLVDREAFF
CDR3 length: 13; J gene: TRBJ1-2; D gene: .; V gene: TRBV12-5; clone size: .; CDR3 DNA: TGTGCTAGTGGTTTGGGGCAGGAATATGGCTACACCTTC; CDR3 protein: CASGLGQEYGYTF
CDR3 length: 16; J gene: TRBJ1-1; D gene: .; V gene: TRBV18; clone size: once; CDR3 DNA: TGTGCCAGCTCACCACTGGGGGTAGAAGGGGGCACTGAAGCTTTCTTT; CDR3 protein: CASSPLGVEGGTEAFF
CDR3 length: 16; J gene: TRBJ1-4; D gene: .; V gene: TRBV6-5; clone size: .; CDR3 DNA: TGTGCCAGCAGTTACTCGTACAGACCAACTAATGAAAAACTGTTTTTT; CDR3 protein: CASSYSYRPTNEKLFF
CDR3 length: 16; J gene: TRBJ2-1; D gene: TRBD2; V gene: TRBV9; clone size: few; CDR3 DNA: TGTGCCAGCAGCGTAGATGGAGCGGGGGCCTGGAATGAGCAGTTCTTC; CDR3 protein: CASSVDGAGAWNEQFF
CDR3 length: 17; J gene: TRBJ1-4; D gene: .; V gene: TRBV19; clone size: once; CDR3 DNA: TGTGCCAGTAGTATAGGATTCTGGACAGCTAGTAATGAAAAACTGTTTTTT; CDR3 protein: CASSIGFWTASNEKLFF
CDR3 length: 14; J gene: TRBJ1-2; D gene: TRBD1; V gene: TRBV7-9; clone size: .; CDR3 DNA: TGTGCCAGCAGCCGACAGGGGCGAAACTATGGCTACACCTTC; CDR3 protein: CASSRQGRNYGYTF
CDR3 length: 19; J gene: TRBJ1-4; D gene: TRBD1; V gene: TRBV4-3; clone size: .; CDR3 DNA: TGCGCCAGCAGCCCTCCGGGACAGGGGGATTACTTAATGAAAAACAGCGGAGGATTT; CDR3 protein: CASSPPGQGDYLMKNSGGF
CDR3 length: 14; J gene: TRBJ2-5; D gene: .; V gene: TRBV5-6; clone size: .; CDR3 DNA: TGTGCCAGCAGCTTGGGTTGGGCTCTCGAGACCCAGTACTTC; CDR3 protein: CASSLGWALETQYF
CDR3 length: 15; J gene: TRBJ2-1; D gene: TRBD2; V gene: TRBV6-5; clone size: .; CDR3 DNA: TGTGCCAGCAGTACCGTCAGCGGGGGGTACAATGAGCAGTTCTTC; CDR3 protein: CASSTVSGGYNEQFF
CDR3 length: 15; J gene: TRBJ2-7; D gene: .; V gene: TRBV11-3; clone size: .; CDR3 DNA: TGTGCCAGCTCCTCGCCCGGGGGTCGGACCTACGAGCAGTACTTC; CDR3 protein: CASSSPGGRTYEQYF
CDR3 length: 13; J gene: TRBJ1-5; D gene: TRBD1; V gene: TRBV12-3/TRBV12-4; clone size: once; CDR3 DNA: TGTGCCAGCAGTGTCGACAGGGATCAGCCCCAGCATTTT; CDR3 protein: CASSVDRDQPQHF
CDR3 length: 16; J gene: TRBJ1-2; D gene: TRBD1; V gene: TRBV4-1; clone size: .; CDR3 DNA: TGCGCCAGCAGCCAAGTACCGGGACAGGGGGCGCGAGGCTACACCTTC; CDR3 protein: CASSQVPGQGARGYTF
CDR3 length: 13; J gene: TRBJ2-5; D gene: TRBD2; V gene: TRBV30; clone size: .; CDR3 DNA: TGTGCCTGGAGTGTCGGGGGGAGGGAGACCCAGTACTTC; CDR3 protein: CAWSVGGRETQYF
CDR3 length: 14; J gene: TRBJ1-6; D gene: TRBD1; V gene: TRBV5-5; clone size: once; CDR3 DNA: TGTGCCAGCAGCCTAGGGACAGCTAATTCACCCCTCCACTTT; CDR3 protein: CASSLGTANSPLHF